This T cell receptor (beta chain) stems from a study of CD8 T cells in ankylosing spondylitis. This clonotype was seen repeatedly, ten times or more. Its specificity is unknown. The CDR3 covers 11 residues. The V gene's germline CDR1 is SGHTA and CDR2 FQGNSA. Trimming took 5 bases from V and 12 from J, leaving 13 bases between them. Each TCR beta library was made by quantitative 5'-RACE that incorporated molecular barcodes. TCRdb analysed the 5' RACE reads with MiXCR anew, one entry per CDR3 protein. The sample has approximately 220,000 distinct CDR3 sequences, 10% seen once; the top ten hold around a fifth. Overall study findings and caveats: In ankylosing spondylitis blood, a motif of eight highly homologous TCR beta variants appeared characteristic. CD8+ by phenotype, disease-linked clones were relatively rare in peripheral blood. Reported data indicate significant enrichment of disease-linked clones within matched ankylosing spondylitis synovial fluid.

This rearrangement joins TRBV7-2 to TRBJ1-2; unclear D gene. This sequence originates from a male donor with ankylosing spondylitis or in good health (not recorded which). The sample taken for sequencing was blood, either unsorted or a sorted T cell fraction (not recorded which). CDR3 nucleotides: TGTGCCAGCAGCGCGCTTGAGATCCACACCTTC. Its protein product is CASSALEIHTF.